These 4 T cell receptor beta chains were sequenced from one sample in a study. In TCRdb, the RT-PCR reads were re-called with MiXCR into one record per CDR3 protein. The sample lists about 700,000 distinct CDR3 sequences, 11% to 15% occurring once. Sample: memory CD4+ T cells from blood. These receptor sequences come from a female donor in good health, serving as a healthy control.

This clonotype was recorded at least ten times. The genes are TRBV7-3 and TRBJ2-1; a possible D gene is TRBD1 (6 bases). The V and J ends lost 5 bases and 2 bases respectively, with 13 bases between them. Germline loops: CDR1 SGHTA, CDR2 FQGTGA. This CDR3 is built from 15 residues. For the CDR3, the DNA is TGTGCCAGCAGCCGTCAGGGGATCGCCTACAATGAGCAGTTCTTC. Amino acid sequence: CASSRQGIAYNEQFF. Full variable domain (remainder filled in from reference TRBV7-3 and TRBJ2-1): GAGVSQTPSNKVTEKGKYVELRCDPISGHTALYWYRQSLGQGPEFLIYFQGTGAADDSGLPNDRFFAVRPEGSVSTLKIQRTERGDSAVYLCASSRQGIAYNEQFFGPGTRLTVL.

In its sample, this clonotype was seen a few times. The chain joins TRBV7-2 to TRBJ1-5; D remains unclear. This CDR3 has 13 amino acids. Germline values: CDR1 SGHTA, CDR2 FQGNSA. The ends were cut back, 2 bases at V and 11 bases at J, with 13 bases in the middle. In DNA form, the CDR3 reads TGTGCCAGCAGCTTACCTCCGGGCTTTACCCAGCATTTT. Protein product: CASSLPPGFTQHF.

In its sample, this clonotype was seen a few times. The rearrangement links TRBV20-1 to TRBJ2-1; D is unresolved. V gave up 0 bases and J gave up 8 bases, with 14 bases separating them. This CDR3 is 14 amino acids long. Germline values: CDR1 DFQATT, CDR2 SNEGSKA (reference sequence). The CDR3 loop is CSARDVRGSDEQFF. The CDR3 DNA reads TGCAGTGCTAGAGATGTACGAGGAAGCGATGAGCAGTTCTTC.

This clonotype was seen only a few times. This chain links TRBV5-1 with TRBJ1-5; unclear D gene. V was clipped by 2 bases and J by 2 bases, with 14 bases between them. The CDR3 is 16 residues long. Germline lookup yields CDR1 SGHRS and CDR2 YFSETQ. The CDR3 spells CASSLEPTFGNQPQHF. The CDR3 DNA is TGCGCCAGCAGCTTAGAACCCACGTTCGGCAATCAGCCCCAGCATTTT.